The present T cell receptor (beta chain) was sequenced within a study of blood T cell repertoires in COVID-19. The overall study: Specimens from acute and convalescent COVID-19 originated in the United States, Italy and Spain. T cells, B-cell-depleted T cells, or PBMCs provided the cDNA or gDNA that served as material.

Per germline, CDR1 KGHSH and CDR2 LQKENI. J lost 7 bases, V lost 5 bases, and 4 bases had no gene match. The length of the CDR3 is 14 residues. In the source study's methods: Reference gene primer amplification in the assay estimated nucleated cell counts. Assay used: immunoSEQ multiplex PCR; TCRdb lists only in-frame clones, some missing. Clone size and V and J calls were adopted from that table, with D and trimming inferred from the DNA. The sample records 110,000 to 150,000 clones, under 90% being singletons. This clone has a single count. The clonotype originates from a man between 65 and 85 years old who had recovered from COVID-19. The genes are TRBV18 and TRBJ1-4; 10 nucleotides align to TRBD1. The specimen sequenced was peripheral blood. DNA for the CDR3: TGTGCCAGCTCATCGACAGGGGGCAGTGAAAAACTGTTTTTT. Translating it yields CASSSTGGSEKLFF.